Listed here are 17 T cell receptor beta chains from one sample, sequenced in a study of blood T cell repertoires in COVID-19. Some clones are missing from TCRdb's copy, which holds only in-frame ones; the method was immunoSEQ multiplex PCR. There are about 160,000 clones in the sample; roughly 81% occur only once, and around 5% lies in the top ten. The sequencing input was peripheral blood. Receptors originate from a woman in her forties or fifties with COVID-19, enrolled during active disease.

The CDR3 sequence is CASSPETGLEHNEQFF. The CDR3, as DNA: TGCGCCAGCAGCCCTGAGACAGGGTTGGAACACAATGAGCAGTTCTTC. The chain uses TRBV4-1 and TRBJ2-1, with 7 bases fitting TRBD1. Per germline, CDR1 MGHRA and CDR2 YSYEKL. The CDR3 extends over 16 amino acids. V lost 4 bases, J lost 5 bases, and 11 bases stayed unmatched.

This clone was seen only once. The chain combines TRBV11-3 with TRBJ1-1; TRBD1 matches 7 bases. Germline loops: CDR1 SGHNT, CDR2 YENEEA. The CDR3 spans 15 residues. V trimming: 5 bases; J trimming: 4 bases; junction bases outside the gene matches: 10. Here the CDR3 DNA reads TGTGCCAGCAGCGCGTCGACAGGGTCAGGCACTGAAGCTTTCTTT. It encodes CASSASTGSGTEAFF.

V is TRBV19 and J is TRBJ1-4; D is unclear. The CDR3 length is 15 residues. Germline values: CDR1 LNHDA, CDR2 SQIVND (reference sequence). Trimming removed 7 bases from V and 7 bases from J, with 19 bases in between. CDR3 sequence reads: CASTTGSAVSEKLFF. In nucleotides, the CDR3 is TGTGCCAGTACCACGGGGAGCGCAGTGTCTGAAAAACTGTTTTTT.

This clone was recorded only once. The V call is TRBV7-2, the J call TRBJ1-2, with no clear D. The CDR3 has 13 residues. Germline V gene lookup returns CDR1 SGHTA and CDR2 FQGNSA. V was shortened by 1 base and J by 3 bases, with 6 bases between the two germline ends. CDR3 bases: TGTGCCAGCAGCTTAGGGGAGGACTATGGCTACACCTTC. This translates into CASSLGEDYGYTF. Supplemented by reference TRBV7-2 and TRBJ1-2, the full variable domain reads GAGVSQSPSNKVTEKGKDVELRCDPISGHTALYWYRQSLGQGLEFLIYFQGNSAPDKSGLPSDRFSAERTGGSVSTLTIQRTQQEDSAVYLCASSLGEDYGYTFGSGTRLTVV.

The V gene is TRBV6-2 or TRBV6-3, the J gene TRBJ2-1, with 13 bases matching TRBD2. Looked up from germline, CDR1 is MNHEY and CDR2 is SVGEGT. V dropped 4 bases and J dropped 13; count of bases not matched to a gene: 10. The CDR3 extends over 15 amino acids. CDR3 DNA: TGTGCCAGCAGTTCCGGGACTAGCGGGGTCTCACTCCAGTTCTTC. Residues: CASSSGTSGVSLQFF.

In DNA, the CDR3 is TGTGCCAGTTTAGCGGGGGGGAACACCGGGGAGCTGTTTTTT. This codes for CASLAGGNTGELFF. The chain has TRBV6-5 and TRBJ2-2; 10 bases are shared with TRBD2. The junction had 2 bases not matched to a gene; V was cut back by 9 bases and J by 1 base. Germline-derived CDR1 and CDR2 are MNHEY and SVGAGI. CDR3 size: 14 residues.

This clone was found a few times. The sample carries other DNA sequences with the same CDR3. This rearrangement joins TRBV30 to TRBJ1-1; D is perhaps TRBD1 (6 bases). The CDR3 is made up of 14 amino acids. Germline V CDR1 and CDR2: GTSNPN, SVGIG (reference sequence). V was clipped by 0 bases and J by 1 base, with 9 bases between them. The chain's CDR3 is CAWSVLGGNTEAFF. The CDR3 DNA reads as TGTGCCTGGAGTGTACTAGGGGGGAACACTGAAGCTTTCTTT.

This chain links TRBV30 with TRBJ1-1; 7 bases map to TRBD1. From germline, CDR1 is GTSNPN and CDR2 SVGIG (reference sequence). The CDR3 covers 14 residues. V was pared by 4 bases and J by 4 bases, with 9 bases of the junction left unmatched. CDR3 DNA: TGTGCCTGGAACGAGGGCAGGGGGAGCACTGAAGCTTTCTTT. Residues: CAWNEGRGSTEAFF.

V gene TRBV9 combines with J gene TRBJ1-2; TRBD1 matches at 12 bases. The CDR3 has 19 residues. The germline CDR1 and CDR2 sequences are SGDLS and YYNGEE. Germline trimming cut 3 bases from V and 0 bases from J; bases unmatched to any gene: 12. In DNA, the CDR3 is TGTGCCAGCAGCGAGGCCGCGTACGGGACAGGGGGCTCTAACTATGGCTACACCTTC. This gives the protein CASSEAAYGTGGSNYGYTF.

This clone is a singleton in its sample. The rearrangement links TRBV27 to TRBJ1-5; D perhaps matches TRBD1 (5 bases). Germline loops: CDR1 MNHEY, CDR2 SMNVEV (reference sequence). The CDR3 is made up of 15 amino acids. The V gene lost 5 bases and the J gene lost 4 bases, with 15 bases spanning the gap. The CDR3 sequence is CASSPSGAPNQPQHF. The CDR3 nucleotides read TGTGCCAGCAGTCCTAGTGGGGCACCAAATCAGCCCCAGCATTTT.

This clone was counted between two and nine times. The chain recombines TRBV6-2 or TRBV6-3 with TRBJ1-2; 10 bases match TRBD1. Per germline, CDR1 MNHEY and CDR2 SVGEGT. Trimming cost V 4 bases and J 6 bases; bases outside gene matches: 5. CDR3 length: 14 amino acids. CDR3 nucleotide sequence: TGTGCCAGCAGTTCCGGGACAGGGGTGGATGGCTACACCTTC. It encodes CASSSGTGVDGYTF.

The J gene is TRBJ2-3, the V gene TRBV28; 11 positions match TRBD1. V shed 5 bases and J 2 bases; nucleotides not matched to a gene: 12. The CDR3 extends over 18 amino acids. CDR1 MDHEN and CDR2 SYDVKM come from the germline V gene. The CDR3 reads CASSPDRGLASSTDTQYF. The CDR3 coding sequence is TGTGCCAGCAGTCCGGACAGGGGGCTGGCTAGCTCCACAGATACGCAGTATTTT. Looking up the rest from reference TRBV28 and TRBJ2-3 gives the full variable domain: DVKVTQSSRYLVKRTGEKVFLECVQDMDHENMFWYRQDPGLGLRLIYFSYDVKMKEKGDIPEGYSVSREKKERFSLILESASTNQTSMYLCASSPDRGLASSTDTQYFGPGTRLTVL.

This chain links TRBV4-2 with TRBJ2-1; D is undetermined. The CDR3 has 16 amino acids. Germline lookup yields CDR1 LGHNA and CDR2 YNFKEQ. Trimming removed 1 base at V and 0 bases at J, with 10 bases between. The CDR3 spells CASSQGVSGSYNEQFF. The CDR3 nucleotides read TGTGCCAGCAGCCAAGGGGTGTCGGGCTCCTACAATGAGCAGTTCTTC.

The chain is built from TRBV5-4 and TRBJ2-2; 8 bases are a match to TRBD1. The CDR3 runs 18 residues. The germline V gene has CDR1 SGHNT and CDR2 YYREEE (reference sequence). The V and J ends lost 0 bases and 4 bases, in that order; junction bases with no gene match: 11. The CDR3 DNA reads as TGTGCCAGCAGCTTGGCCCAGGGGGCGTTTTATGGCACCGGGGAGCTGTTTTTT. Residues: CASSLAQGAFYGTGELFF.

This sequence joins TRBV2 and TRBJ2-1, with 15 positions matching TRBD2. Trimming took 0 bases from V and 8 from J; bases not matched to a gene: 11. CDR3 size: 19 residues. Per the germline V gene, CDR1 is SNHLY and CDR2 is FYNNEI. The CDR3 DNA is TGTGCCAGCAGTGAAGCGTTAGGACTAGCGGGGGGGCCGGGCGATGAGCAGTTCTTC. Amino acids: CASSEALGLAGGPGDEQFF.

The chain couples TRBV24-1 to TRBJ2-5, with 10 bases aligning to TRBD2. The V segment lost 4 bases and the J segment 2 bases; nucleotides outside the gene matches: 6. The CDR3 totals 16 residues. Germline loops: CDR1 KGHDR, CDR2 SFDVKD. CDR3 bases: TGTGCCACCAGTGAATCCTTAGCGGGGGGACAAGAGACCCAGTACTTC. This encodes CATSESLAGGQETQYF.

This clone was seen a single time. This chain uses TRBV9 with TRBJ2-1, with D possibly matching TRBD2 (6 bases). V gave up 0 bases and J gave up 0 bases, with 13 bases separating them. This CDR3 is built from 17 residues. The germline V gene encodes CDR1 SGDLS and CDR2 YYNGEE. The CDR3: CASSVGGGANSYNEQFF. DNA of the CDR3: TGTGCCAGCAGCGTAGGGGGCGGGGCCAACTCCTACAATGAGCAGTTCTTC.